Each of the 16 T cell receptor beta chains below was sequenced from the same sample in a study of PD-L1 blockade in urothelial cancer. Some clones are missing from TCRdb's copy, which holds only in-frame ones; the method was immunoSEQ multiplex PCR. This sample has 90,000 to 130,000 clones, with approximately 90% found just once. Described time point: peripheral blood 6 weeks after treatment start. Specimen: PBMCs, collected around atezolizumab (anti-PD-L1) treatment. All receptors come from a man in his 60s with urothelial cancer.

The chain combines TRBV7-9 with TRBJ2-3, with TRBD2 matching over 7 bases. The germline V gene has CDR1 SEHNR and CDR2 FQNEAQ (reference sequence). V gave up 6 bases and J gave up 2 bases; unmatched junction bases: 17. This CDR3 is built from 18 residues. CDR3 sequence: CASSFNRASGLLTDTQYF. CDR3 nucleotides: TGTGCCAGCAGTTTTAATAGGGCTAGCGGACTACTCACAGATACGCAGTATTTT.

This clone was counted between two and nine times. CDR3 amino acids: CASNSRQGAEAFF. DNA for the CDR3: TGTGCCAGTAACAGTCGACAGGGTGCTGAAGCTTTCTTT. This chain joins TRBV19 and TRBJ1-1; TRBD1 matches at 7 bases. Trimming removed 7 bases from V and 6 bases from J; junction bases left unmatched: 8. The CDR3 contains 13 residues. In germline, CDR1 is LNHDA, CDR2 SQIVND (reference sequence).

This clone was seen a single time. The chain has TRBV6-1 and TRBJ2-3; D is possibly TRBD2 (6 bases). This CDR3 has 14 amino acids. Germline CDR1 and CDR2: MNHNS and SASEGT. Trimming took off 4 bases at V and 6 bases at J, with 14 bases between the two ends. CDR3 in DNA: TGTGCCAGCAGTGGGGTCTCGGGGGTCGATACGCAGTATTTT. The encoded protein is CASSGVSGVDTQYF.

The chain links TRBV6-4 to TRBJ2-3, with 11 bases that match TRBD2. The length of the CDR3 is 16 residues. V lost 4 bases, J lost 3 bases, and 6 bases stayed unmatched. Germline CDR1 and CDR2: MRHNA and SNTAGT. In nucleotides, the CDR3 is TGTGCCAGCAGTGGGTCTAGCGGGGGGACGACAGATACGCAGTATTTT. Translation: CASSGSSGGTTDTQYF.

The chain has TRBV19 and TRBJ1-2; tentatively, D is TRBD1 (5 bases). This CDR3 region has 19 residues. The V and J ends lost 6 bases and 2 bases respectively, with 28 bases between them. CDR1 is LNHDA, CDR2 SQIVND, per germline (reference sequence). CDR3 residues: CASSDPHWRAGVMNYGYTF. CDR3 DNA sequence: TGTGCCAGTAGCGATCCTCATTGGAGGGCGGGGGTTATGAACTATGGCTACACCTTC.

V gene TRBV4-1 combines with J gene TRBJ2-1; 10 positions match TRBD2. The junction had 6 bases not matched to a gene; V was cut back by 3 bases and J by 4 bases. This CDR3 is built from 16 residues. Germline V CDR1 and CDR2: MGHRA, YSYEKL. The DNA of the CDR3 is TGCGCCAGCAGCCAGGTAGCGGGAGGTAGTTACAATGAGCAGTTCTTC. Amino acid sequence: CASSQVAGGSYNEQFF.

This clone occurred once. The chain employs TRBV5-1 and TRBJ2-7; the match to TRBD1 covers 11 bases. Per germline, CDR1 SGHRS and CDR2 YFSETQ. The length of the CDR3 is 14 residues. Trimming removed 4 bases from V and 3 bases from J; junction bases left unmatched: 3. CDR3 DNA sequence: TGCGCCAGCAGCGCGGGGACAGGGGGCTACGAGCAGTACTTC. This translates into CASSAGTGGYEQYF. Combining the CDR3 with reference TRBV5-1 and TRBJ2-7 gives the whole variable domain KAGVTQTPRYLIKTRGQQVTLSCSPISGHRSVSWYQQTPGQGLQFLFEYFSETQRNKGNFPGRFSGRQFSNSRSEMNVSTLELGDSALYLCASSAGTGGYEQYFGPGTRLTVT.

This sequence joins TRBV6-1 and TRBJ2-5; D call uncertain. The J call is doubtful: the DNA matches TRBJ2-7 better. Germline CDR1 and CDR2: MNHNS and SASEGT. The CDR3 loop spans 11 amino acids. The CDR3 spells CASSEWSEQYF. In DNA form, the CDR3 reads TGTGCCAGCAGTGAATGGTCCGAGCAGTACTTC.

The V gene is TRBV5-1, the J gene TRBJ2-5; 9 bases map to TRBD1. The J segment lost 7 bases and the V segment lost 5 bases, leaving 12 bases of the junction unmatched. This CDR3 is 15 amino acids long. Germline loops: CDR1 SGHRS, CDR2 YFSETQ. This chain's CDR3 is CASRPGQGRFGTQYF. The CDR3 DNA sequence: TGCGCCAGCAGACCGGGACAGGGTCGTTTCGGGACCCAGTACTTC.

The chain recombines TRBV6-5 with TRBJ1-5; 7 positions agree with TRBD1. Germline CDR1 reads MNHEY; CDR2 reads SVGAGI. The V and J ends lost 2 bases and 1 base, in that order; junction bases with no gene match: 2. The CDR3 extends over 15 amino acids. The CDR3 is CASSYATGSNQPQHF. In DNA, the CDR3 is TGTGCCAGCAGTTACGCGACAGGGAGCAATCAGCCCCAGCATTTT.

The chain recombines TRBV27 with TRBJ2-2, with TRBD1 matching 9 bases. The V segment lost 3 bases and the J segment 3 bases; nucleotides outside the gene matches: 11. The CDR3 length is 18 residues. CDR1 and CDR2 (germline): MNHEY, SMNVEV (reference sequence). The CDR3 here is CASSFLDRGSLDTGELFF. The CDR3 DNA follows: TGTGCCAGCAGTTTTCTGGACAGGGGTTCGTTGGACACCGGGGAGCTGTTTTTT.

V and J are TRBV19 and TRBJ2-1; 10 nucleotides line up with TRBD2. Germline V lookup: CDR1 LNHDA, CDR2 SQIVND (reference sequence). The CDR3 runs 20 residues. Unmatched junction bases numbered 23, after V lost 6 bases and J lost 6 bases. CDR3 sequence: CASRPDRGGLAGEGGNEQFF. The CDR3, as DNA: TGTGCCAGTAGACCCGACAGGGGCGGGCTAGCGGGAGAGGGGGGCAATGAGCAGTTCTTC.

V and J are TRBV7-2 and TRBJ2-5; D is possibly TRBD1 (5 bases). Trimming left V 7 bases short and J 4 bases short, with 16 bases between. Germline values: CDR1 SGHTA, CDR2 FQGNSA. The CDR3 is 14 residues long. The CDR3, as DNA: TGTGCCAGCAAAACCAGCAGGGATTTAGAGACCCAGTACTTC. Protein product: CASKTSRDLETQYF.

This clone came up once. This chain uses TRBV4-1 with TRBJ2-7; 9 bases match TRBD2. The CDR3 sequence is 18 residues long. CDR1 and CDR2 (germline): MGHRA, YSYEKL. V was clipped by 1 base and J by 2 bases; unmatched bases: 12. CDR3 in amino acids: CASSQGVSAGGPPYEQYF. In DNA form, the CDR3 reads TGCGCCAGCAGCCAAGGAGTTTCGGCGGGGGGGCCCCCCTACGAGCAGTACTTC.

The genes are TRBV28 and TRBJ2-2; TRBD2 aligns across 8 bases. The CDR3 has 16 amino acids. Germline CDR1 is MDHEN and CDR2 is SYDVKM. V trimming: 4 bases; J trimming: 5 bases; junction bases outside the gene matches: 9. The CDR3 reads CASSYSFGRGTGELFF. The DNA for the CDR3 is TGTGCCAGCAGTTATTCCTTCGGGAGGGGAACCGGGGAGCTGTTTTTT.

This chain uses TRBV9 with TRBJ1-1, with D unresolved. V dropped 0 bases and J dropped 3 bases, with 12 bases sitting between them. Germline loops: CDR1 SGDLS, CDR2 YYNGEE. This CDR3 has 15 residues. The CDR3, as DNA: TGTGCCAGCAGCGTAGACACCCGAGGAGACACTGAAGCTTTCTTT. Translation gives CASSVDTRGDTEAFF. Full variable domain (rest looked up from reference TRBV9 and TRBJ1-1): DSGVTQTPKHLITATGQRVTLRCSPRSGDLSVYWYQQSLDQGLQFLIQYYNGEERAKGNILERFSAQQFPDLHSELNLSSLELGDSALYFCASSVDTRGDTEAFFGQGTRLTVV.